The sequence of this TCR beta chain was determined in a study of human T cells and chemical hapten exposure. About the research overall: The study sensitized with 2% DPC on a roughly 2 cm by roughly 2 cm patch of upper inner arm skin. Affected patients, primarily female, had alopecia areata, totalis or universalis.

A few counts support this clonotype. As yet, its antigen is unknown. TCRdb re-called the RACE reads through MiXCR, storing one row per CDR3 protein. The data show 30,000 to 40,000 distinct CDR3 sequences, with 9% to 9.5% seen just once and 26% held by the top ten. Study-wide points: Those TCRs sitting above 1 in 1000 frequency stayed the same with DPC sensitization.

The CDR3 extends over 13 amino acids. Germline V gene data show CDR1 as SEHNR and CDR2 as FQNEAQ (reference sequence). V lost 7 bases and J lost 5; bases outside the gene matches: 4. Time point: patch test 3, about 24 weeks after DPC sensitization. Sample treatment: therapeutic diphenylcyclopropenone sensitization with weekly scalp DPC. The template was total RNA from unfractionated whole blood. The donor pool consisted of alopecia patients aged 18 to 70 years, considered suitable for DPC. The chain recombines TRBV7-9 with TRBJ1-5; 8 bases fit TRBD1. This receptor was taken from a middle-aged man with alopecia areata. Some clones in this sample may be carry-over from other donors' samples. The source was whole blood, collected in connection with sensitization to the hapten diphenylcyclopropenone (DPC). In DNA, the CDR3 is TGTGCCAGCACCATACAGGGGGATCAGCCCCAGCATTTT. Translating it yields CASTIQGDQPQHF. Together with reference TRBV7-9 and TRBJ1-5, the CDR3 gives the full variable domain: DTGVSQNPRHKITKRGQNVTFRCDPISEHNRLYWYRQTLGQGPEFLTYFQNEAQLEKSRLLSDRFSAERPKGSFSTLEIQRTEQGDSAMYLCASTIQGDQPQHFGDGTRLSIL.